This T cell receptor (beta chain) was recovered during a study of T cell repertoires in cytomegalovirus infection. Study-wide background: Carrying CMV and the relevant HLA type showed in public TCR beta signatures.

Germline V CDR1 and CDR2: SEHNR, FQNEAQ (reference sequence). Trimming took 5 bases from V and 3 from J; bases not matched to a gene: 5. The CDR3 consists of 15 residues. TCRdb re-derived calls from the reads in MiXCR, one entry per CDR3 protein. The data hold roughly 280,000 distinct CDR3 sequences, with about an eighth observed a single time. In its sample, this clonotype was seen a few times. What it binds is not known. The study's findings and limits: Frequencies of public TCR beta families were cumulated, and this identified carriers of CMV plus the relevant HLA. The ex vivo response showed dominance by HLA-C-restricted CMV-specific TCR beta clonotypes.

The chain carries TRBV7-9 and TRBJ2-5, with 11 bases aligning to TRBD2. The sequenced sample was PBMCs. The receptor's source is a human donor in good health (CMV status not recorded). Some clones in this sample may be carry-over from other donors' samples. This CDR3 reads CASSEGLADKETQYF. Written as DNA, the CDR3 is TGTGCCAGCAGCGAGGGACTAGCGGACAAAGAGACCCAGTACTTC. The full variable domain, completed using reference TRBV7-9 and TRBJ2-5, is DTGVSQNPRHKITKRGQNVTFRCDPISEHNRLYWYRQTLGQGPEFLTYFQNEAQLEKSRLLSDRFSAERPKGSFSTLEIQRTEQGDSAMYLCASSEGLADKETQYFGPGTRLLVL.